This entry concerns a single T cell receptor beta chain. Its antigen is undetermined. V dropped 7 bases and J dropped 8; count of bases not matched to a gene: 8. The length of the CDR3 is 13 residues. Germline CDR1 reads MDHEN; CDR2 reads SYDVKM. Sample-barcoded 5' priming and a J-beta primer mix drove a second PCR of 7 to 11 cycles. TCRdb used MiXCR to reprocess the 5' RACE reads, holding one entry per CDR3 protein. The sample has roughly 1,100,000 distinct CDR3 sequences, approximately 25% seen once. The sample belongs to a study of blood T cells in healthy people across ages. General study points: While age rose, TCR beta diversity per million T cells dropped in a roughly linear way.

Another study also made use of these data, one on T cells of mothers and their children.

This clonotype originated in a girl aged 2-10 years in good health. The source material was blood. The chain recombines TRBV28 with TRBJ1-2; 9 positions agree with TRBD1. The DNA for the CDR3 is TGTGCCAGCACCCCCGGACAGGGGTACGGCTACACCTTC. It specifies CASTPGQGYGYTF.